A single sample gave rise to the 27 T cell receptor beta chains below, sequenced in a study of T cell repertoires in aging, cancer and after chemotherapy. Peripheral blood genomic DNA, not sorted cells or RNA, was the template. TRB rearrangements spanning V, D and J were amplified using mixed TRB-A/B primers. TCRdb called the multiplex PCR reads again in MiXCR, with one record for every CDR3 protein. The data show thousands of distinct CDR3 sequences, approximately 35% seen once. The sequenced sample was blood. The receptors were sampled from a human donor in good health.

This clonotype has more than one count but fewer than ten. The rearrangement links TRBV29-1 to TRBJ1-1; no reliable D call. CDR1 is SQVTM and CDR2 is ANQGSEA in the germline V gene. With 1 base removed from V and 1 base from J, the gap between germline ends came to 1 base. The CDR3 is 11 amino acids. CDR3 nucleotide sequence: TGCAGCGTTGAAGGGAACACTGAAGCTTTCTTT. Translated, it gives CSVEGNTEAFF. The whole variable domain, remainder taken from reference TRBV29-1 and TRBJ1-1, is SAVISQKPSRDICQRGTSLTIQCQVDSQVTMMFWYRQQPGQSLTLIATANQGSEATYESGFVIDKFPISRPNLTFSTLTVSNMSPEDSSIYLCSVEGNTEAFFGQGTRLTVV.

This chain uses TRBV5-4 with TRBJ1-4; tentatively, D is TRBD1 (5 bases). The CDR3 has 12 amino acids. Looked up from germline, CDR1 is SGHNT and CDR2 is YYREEE (reference sequence). V lost 4 bases and J lost 11, with 12 bases in between. The CDR3 region is CASSPGFGKLFF. CDR3 nucleotides: TGTGCCAGCAGCCCAGGGTTTGGCAAACTGTTTTTT.

The chain is built from TRBV6-6 and TRBJ1-1; the match to TRBD1 covers 7 bases. The CDR3 extends over 15 amino acids. From germline, CDR1 is MNHNY and CDR2 SVGAGI (reference sequence). V trimming: 6 bases; J trimming: 3 bases; junction bases outside the gene matches: 10. The CDR3 loop is CASRSRGGTDTEAFF. The DNA of the CDR3 is TGTGCCAGCAGGTCCAGAGGGGGCACGGACACTGAAGCTTTCTTT.

There are a few counts of this clonotype. The chain uses TRBV5-5 and TRBJ2-5; D is possibly TRBD2 (5 bases). This CDR3 comprises 14 residues. V lost 4 bases, J lost 0 bases, and 10 bases lay in between. Germline V CDR1 and CDR2: SGHKS, YYEKEE (reference sequence). CDR3 protein: CASSQSGHQETQYF. CDR3 DNA sequence: TGTGCCAGCAGCCAAAGCGGACACCAAGAGACCCAGTACTTC.

The chain is built from TRBV6-6 and TRBJ2-5, with D perhaps matching TRBD2 (5 bases). CDR3 length equals 15 residues. Germline V CDR1 and CDR2: MNHNY, SVGAGI (reference sequence). V was shortened by 1 base and J by 5 bases, with 14 bases between the two germline ends. This CDR3 reads CASSYFGVGRETQYF. As DNA, the CDR3 is TGTGCCAGCAGTTACTTCGGGGTAGGAAGGGAGACCCAGTACTTC.

This clonotype was seen only a few times. CDR3 DNA sequence: TGTGCCAGCAGCCCCGGGGCAACTAATGAAAAACTGTTTTTT. Protein sequence: CASSPGATNEKLFF. The chain carries TRBV12-3 or TRBV12-4 and TRBJ1-4; D is unresolved. This CDR3 spans 14 amino acids. V shed 6 bases and J shed 0 bases, with 8 bases lying between them.

The J gene is TRBJ2-5, the V gene TRBV5-6; D is unresolved. The CDR3 totals 15 residues. V was shortened by 0 bases and J by 5 bases, with 14 bases between the two germline ends. The germline gives CDR1 SGHDT, CDR2 YYEEEE. The CDR3 here is CASSLVVAFKETQYF. CDR3 sequence (DNA): TGTGCCAGCAGCTTGGTCGTGGCATTCAAGGAGACCCAGTACTTC.

The rearrangement joins TRBV6-1 to TRBJ1-4; D is unresolved. Germline V gene lookup returns CDR1 MNHNS and CDR2 SASEGT. The V and J ends lost 5 bases and 5 bases respectively, with 12 bases between them. The CDR3 has 14 residues. The CDR3 sequence: CASSKWEQNEKLFF. In DNA, the CDR3 is TGTGCCAGCAGTAAATGGGAACAAAATGAAAAACTGTTTTTT.

V is TRBV7-2 and J is TRBJ2-3, with a tentative D call TRBD1 (6 bases). The CDR3 covers 15 residues. The germline V gene encodes CDR1 SGHTA and CDR2 FQGNSA. With 4 bases removed from V and 2 bases from J, the gap between germline ends came to 13 bases. The CDR3 reads CASSSQGRYTDTQYF. CDR3 in DNA: TGTGCCAGCAGCTCCCAGGGGAGATACACAGATACGCAGTATTTT.

This chain links TRBV7-2 with TRBJ2-5, with D perhaps TRBD1 or TRBD2 (5 bases each). Germline V lookup: CDR1 SGHTA, CDR2 FQGNSA. The CDR3 has 13 residues. With 5 bases removed from V and 3 bases from J, the gap between germline ends came to 10 bases. CDR3 sequence (DNA): TGTGCCAGCAGCCGAGGGACGGAAGAGACCCAGTACTTC. This gives the protein CASSRGTEETQYF.

This clonotype has only a few counts. Here the CDR3 DNA reads TGTGCCAGCAGTTTTCAGGGTGCTGGAAACACCATATATTTT. This sequence encodes CASSFQGAGNTIYF. V usage is TRBV6-2 or TRBV6-3 and J usage is TRBJ1-3; weak D call: TRBD1 (5 bases). The length of the CDR3 is 14 residues. Trimming shortened V by 4 bases and J by 2 bases, and 9 bases separated the two germline ends. Germline loops: CDR1 MNHEY, CDR2 SVGEGT.

This clonotype has a handful of counts. The chain couples TRBV13 to TRBJ2-7; 7 nucleotides agree with TRBD2. The V segment lost 5 bases and the J segment 3 bases; nucleotides outside the gene matches: 7. CDR3 size: 14 residues. Germline V gene sequence: CDR1 PRHDT, CDR2 FYEKMQ (reference sequence). The CDR3 spells CASSGGASGYEQYF. In DNA form, the CDR3 reads TGTGCCAGCAGCGGAGGCGCTAGCGGCTACGAGCAGTACTTC.

V and J are TRBV6-2 or TRBV6-3 and TRBJ2-3; maybe TRBD1 (5 bases). Per the germline V gene, CDR1 is MNHEY and CDR2 is SVGEGT. The V end was cut by 2 bases, the J end by 0 bases, with 9 bases between. There are 15 residues in the CDR3. In DNA form, the CDR3 reads TGTGCCAGCAGTTACAGGGGATTGAGCACAGATACGCAGTATTTT. It encodes CASSYRGLSTDTQYF.

V is TRBV7-2 and J is TRBJ1-5; 12 positions agree with TRBD1. Losses at the gene ends were 5 bases for V and 5 bases for J; bases not matched to a gene: 7. The length of the CDR3 is 16 residues. Per the germline V gene, CDR1 is SGHTA and CDR2 is FQGNSA. The CDR3 DNA follows: TGTGCCAGCAGCCCCTCGGGACAGGGGGCGTATCAGCCCCAGCATTTT. This sequence encodes CASSPSGQGAYQPQHF.

This clonotype has just a few counts. The genes are TRBV6-6 and TRBJ1-2; D is undetermined. V was shortened by 0 bases and J by 7 bases, with 6 bases between the two germline ends. This CDR3 spans 12 amino acids. Germline V gene data show CDR1 as MNHNY and CDR2 as SVGAGI (reference sequence). The CDR3 sequence is CASSYSTFGYTF. The CDR3 bases are TGTGCCAGCAGTTACTCGACGTTTGGCTACACCTTC.

The chain recombines TRBV6-1 with TRBJ2-7; possible D gene TRBD1, 6 bases. Germline V gives CDR1 MNHNS, CDR2 SASEGT. Between the trimmed V and J ends, which lost 6 bases and 0 bases, there was a span of 12 bases. The CDR3 is made up of 14 amino acids. The CDR3 DNA is TGTGCCAGCAGCACAGGGCCGAGCTCCTACGAGCAGTACTTC. This codes for CASSTGPSSYEQYF.

The chain couples TRBV6-2 or TRBV6-3 to TRBJ1-2; D might be TRBD1 (5 bases). The length of the CDR3 is 13 residues. V was trimmed by 9 bases and J by 2 bases, leaving 13 bases between them. Germline V gives CDR1 MNHEY, CDR2 SVGEGT. CDR3 amino acids: CASARDPNYGYTF. CDR3 in DNA: TGTGCCAGTGCAAGGGACCCCAACTATGGCTACACCTTC.

The chain is built from TRBV6-5 and TRBJ1-2; D possibly corresponds to TRBD1 (6 bases). Germline CDR1 and CDR2: MNHEY and SVGAGI. The CDR3 is 12 residues long. Trimming shortened V by 7 bases and J by 8 bases, and 14 bases separated the two germline ends. DNA for the CDR3: TGTGCCAGCACCCAGGGGCTCCGCGGCTACACCTTC. Encoded protein: CASTQGLRGYTF.

The chain joins TRBV6-4 to TRBJ2-1, with 10 bases identical to TRBD2. After removal of 0 bases from V and 9 bases from J, the junction contained 5 bases not matched to a gene. CDR1 MRHNA and CDR2 SNTAGT come from the germline V gene. The CDR3 has 15 residues. CDR3 sequence reads: CASSDSSGGAGEQFF. As DNA, the CDR3 is TGTGCCAGCAGTGACTCAAGCGGGGGGGCCGGTGAGCAGTTCTTC.

Notes on this clonotype: Since no conserved phenylalanine or tryptophan closes the CDR3, a read error is the likely cause. This chain connects TRBV6-1 to TRBJ2-1; 12 bases fit TRBD1. The DNA end favors TRBJ2-7, so the J call may be wrong. The V gene's germline CDR1 is MNHNS and CDR2 SASEGT. CDR3 length equals 15 residues. CDR3 nucleotide sequence: TGTGCCAGCGAAGACGGGACAGGGGGCGGCTACGAGCAGTACCTC. Its translation: CASEDGTGGGYEQYL.

V is TRBV29-1 and J is TRBJ1-1; TRBD1 might be the D (5 bases). CDR1 SQVTM and CDR2 ANQGSEA come from the germline V gene. The CDR3 runs 10 residues. CDR3 in DNA: TGCAGAGACAGGAACACTGAAGCTTTCTTT. This sequence encodes CRDRNTEAFF.

V and J are TRBV12-3 or TRBV12-4 and TRBJ2-1; 13 bases fit TRBD2. This CDR3 is 23 amino acids long. Trimming cost V 5 bases and J 0 bases; bases outside gene matches: 22. The DNA of the CDR3 is TGTGCCAGCAGTACACCCCCTAGGGAAGCCGGGACTAGCGGGAAGAGCTCCTACAATGAGCAGTTCTTC. Residues: CASSTPPREAGTSGKSSYNEQFF.

This clonotype is medium-sized within its sample. The rearrangement links TRBV6-1 to TRBJ2-3; TRBD2 aligns across 7 bases. CDR1 and CDR2 from the germline V gene are MNHNS and SASEGT. J lost 2 bases, V lost 9 bases, and 8 bases had no gene match. This CDR3 region has 14 residues. The CDR3 sequence is CARGEGRDTDTQYF. CDR3 DNA sequence: TGTGCCAGGGGGGAGGGGCGAGACACAGATACGCAGTATTTT.

The rearrangement joins TRBV5-1 to TRBJ2-3; 10 bases match TRBD2. This CDR3 spans 14 amino acids. Germline values: CDR1 SGHRS, CDR2 YFSETQ. V shed 0 bases and J 6 bases; nucleotides not matched to a gene: 1. This CDR3 is CASSLELAGDTQYF. The CDR3, as DNA: TGCGCCAGCAGCTTGGAACTAGCGGGGGATACGCAGTATTTT.

The CDR3 reads CASSRGTGSTGELFF. CDR3 DNA sequence: TGCGCCAGCAGCCGCGGGACAGGGTCCACCGGGGAGCTGTTTTTT. This chain uses TRBV5-1 with TRBJ2-2; 9 bases line up with TRBD1. V shed 4 bases and J 4 bases; nucleotides not matched to a gene: 5. The CDR3 has 15 residues. CDR1 SGHRS and CDR2 YFSETQ come from the germline V gene.

The CDR3 coding sequence is TGTGCCAGCAGCCCCCGCCCTGATTCCTACGAGCAGTACTTC. Its protein product is CASSPRPDSYEQYF. The V and J genes are TRBV27 and TRBJ2-7, with no clear D. The CDR3 consists of 14 residues. Trimming shortened V by 6 bases and J by 1 base, and 13 bases separated the two germline ends. The germline V gene encodes CDR1 MNHEY and CDR2 SMNVEV (reference sequence).

This clonotype was recorded only once. An end of the junction differs from the germline gene, which may be a read error. The rearrangement uses TRBV19 and TRBJ1-5, with D unclear. Germline V gene sequence: CDR1 LNHDA, CDR2 SQIVND (reference sequence). This CDR3 comprises 14 residues. In DNA, the CDR3 is TGTGCCAGTAGTATAGTGGTTCGCAGTCAGCCCCGGCATTTT. The encoded protein is CASSIVVRSQPRHF. Using reference TRBV19 and TRBJ1-5 for the parts outside the CDR3, the full variable domain is DGGITQSPKYLFRKEGQNVTLSCEQNLNHDAMYWYRQDPGQGLRLIYYSQIVNDFQKGDIAEGYSVSREKKESFPLTVTSAQKNPTAFYLCASSIVVRSQPRHFGDGTRLSIL.